This T cell receptor (beta chain) was profiled in a study of blood T cell repertoires in COVID-19 (dated by TCRdb to 2018 to 2021). For context, the study as a whole: Collaborator samples came from the United States, Italy and Spain and covered acute and convalescent phases of COVID-19. The material from the prospective study consisted of cDNA or gDNA derived from T cells, B-cell-depleted T cells, or PBMCs. Subjects who had been exposed to COVID-19, were actively infected with it, or had recovered from it provided the deeply sampled blood TCRbeta repertoires that made up the dataset. The repertoires were made available in a free public database intended to serve as a resource for research on the immune response to SARS-CoV-2. Samples were obtained from the ongoing ImmuneRACE study (first 160 participants) and from over 1,000 subjects provided by 6 global collaborators. A de-identified subject ID, COVID-19 status, age in years and sex were almost always included in the sample metadata. Where available, HLA class I and class II types were taken from metadata supplied by the sample provider and were not determined by assay-based typing. The paper as a whole reports these results and caveats: How much clinical and demographic metadata was included differed by source and by participant, and the metadata was provided uncurated.

TCRbeta CDR3 regions were amplified from genomic DNA using the immunoSEQ Assay, a bias-controlled multiplex PCR. Per the original workflow: Nucleated cell counts per sample were estimated from amplification of reference gene primers within the assay. To quantify the absolute abundance of each unique TCRbeta CDR3 rearrangement, sequence reads were collapsed and filtered. For each sample, productive Simpson clonality was calculated by taking the square root of Simpson's diversity index across productive rearrangements. This immuneACCESS table, as held by TCRdb, lists in-frame sequences with V and J called but not all clones. Of the missing ones, under half trace to an unresolved V gene in checked studies; the others have no known cause. V, J and clone size reflect that table, while D and trimming were determined from the DNA. Present in this sample are some 390,000 clones, 85% to 90% of which were seen just once. Jointly, the top ten make up about 3% of the sample.

Reading the germline V gene gives CDR1 SGHTS and CDR2 YDEGEE. Clipping removes 4 bases from V and 5 bases from J, with 7 as the unmatched junction base count. The CDR3 contains 15 residues, cysteine and phenylalanine counted. Only the CDR3 region is kept as DNA, spanning 45 bases read in frame from base 1. In the case of this clone: There is no known antigen for this receptor. Base qualities were left out, and no much larger clone turns up one base away.

Whole blood was collected in K2EDTA tubes by collaborating institutions according to the institutions' own protocols. For TCRbeta analysis, collaborator samples were shipped as frozen whole blood, as isolated PBMCs, or as DNA extracted from either sample type. The receptor's source is a human donor in a cohort sampled during active COVID-19. The rearranged chain carries TRBV5-8 and TRBJ2-1; TRBD1 matches 9 bases in the middle. Input material: peripheral blood. The CDR3 amino acid sequence is: CASSRGGQGDNEQFF. Here is the DNA: TGTGCCAGCAGCCGCGGGGGACAGGGAGACAATGAGCAGTTCTTC.